The next 21 T cell receptor beta chains were all read from a single sample in a study of blood T cells in healthy people across ages. Then a second PCR, running about 7 to 11 cycles, was carried out with a sample-barcoded 5' primer and a J-beta primer mix. In TCRdb, the 5' RACE reads were re-called with MiXCR into one record per CDR3 protein. The table records 1,800,000 or so distinct CDR3 sequences, about two fifths of them present only once. The sample taken for sequencing was blood. These receptors were taken from a human donor in good health.

The sample holds a few counts of this clonotype. The chain recombines TRBV10-3 with TRBJ2-3, with D maybe TRBD2 (5 bases). Trimming stripped 4 bases from V and 2 bases from J, with 13 bases between. The length of the CDR3 is 15 residues. Germline lookup yields CDR1 ENHRY and CDR2 SYGVKD. CDR3 residues: CAISGDRGDTDTQYF. CDR3 DNA: TGTGCCATCAGTGGAGATCGGGGAGACACAGATACGCAGTATTTT.

The genes are TRBV12-5 and TRBJ2-3; no firm D call. Trimming took 4 bases from V and 0 from J, leaving 8 bases between them. The germline gives CDR1 LGHNT, CDR2 FRNRAP. The CDR3 has 14 amino acids. CDR3 nucleotide sequence: TGTGCTAGTGGTTATGGGCAGAGCACAGATACGCAGTATTTT. Residues: CASGYGQSTDTQYF.

The rearrangement joins TRBV6-6 to TRBJ2-1; 9 positions match TRBD2. The ends lost 0 bases at V and 7 bases at J; junction bases unmatched: 4. Germline V gene data show CDR1 as MNHNY and CDR2 as SVGAGI (reference sequence). The CDR3 covers 15 residues. CDR3 loop: CASSYSAGGKNEQFF. The CDR3 bases are TGTGCCAGCAGTTACTCTGCGGGGGGGAAGAATGAGCAGTTCTTC.

The rearrangement uses TRBV10-3 and TRBJ1-2; 10 nucleotides align to TRBD1. The CDR3 runs 14 residues. The ends lost 7 bases at V and 0 bases at J; junction bases unmatched: 2. Germline loops: CDR1 ENHRY, CDR2 SYGVKD. CDR3 residues: CAIMGTGANYGYTF. The DNA for the CDR3 is TGTGCCATCATGGGGACAGGGGCTAACTATGGCTACACCTTC.

This clonotype appeared a single time. The V and J genes are TRBV27 and TRBJ2-2; 7 bases are shared with TRBD2. Germline V gives CDR1 MNHEY, CDR2 SMNVEV (reference sequence). Trimming took 3 bases from V and 3 from J; bases not matched to a gene: 4. The CDR3 covers 15 residues. The CDR3 loop reads CASSFGGVDTGELFF. The DNA for the CDR3 is TGTGCCAGCAGTTTTGGGGGGGTAGACACCGGGGAGCTGTTTTTT.

This clonotype occurred a few times. The chain is built from TRBV28 and TRBJ2-3; D is unclear. The CDR3 sequence is 15 residues long. V was trimmed by 5 bases and J by 0 bases, leaving 12 bases between them. CDR1 and CDR2 (germline): MDHEN, SYDVKM. The CDR3 is CASSAGISSTDTQYF. The CDR3 coding sequence is TGTGCCAGCAGTGCAGGCATCTCTAGCACAGATACGCAGTATTTT.

The rearrangement joins TRBV12-3 or TRBV12-4 to TRBJ1-1, with D tentatively TRBD1 (5 bases). Deletions cut 6 bases from V and 4 bases from J, with 15 bases between. The CDR3 spans 14 residues. The CDR3 DNA reads TGTGCCAGCAGATCGACGGGACCCTTCACTGAAGCTTTCTTT. Its translation is CASRSTGPFTEAFF.

Details on this clonotype: Being one base from a much bigger clone, this may be a read error. The chain is built from TRBV7-9 and TRBJ2-5; 12 bases fit TRBD1. In germline, CDR1 is SEHNR, CDR2 FQNEAQ (reference sequence). This CDR3 has 15 residues. V lost 4 bases and J lost 5; bases outside the gene matches: 5. CDR3 amino acids: CASSSWDRGLETQYF. The CDR3 DNA is TGTGCCAGCAGCTCCTGGGACAGGGGGCTGGAGACCCAGTACTTC. Using reference TRBV7-9 and TRBJ2-5 for the parts outside the CDR3, the full variable domain is DTGVSQNPRHKITKRGQNVTFRCDPISEHNRLYWYRQTLGQGPEFLTYFQNEAQLEKSRLLSDRFSAERPKGSFSTLEIQRTEQGDSAMYLCASSSWDRGLETQYFGPGTRLLVL.

This chain connects TRBV12-5 to TRBJ2-3; unclear D gene. The J call is doubtful: the DNA matches TRBJ1-5 better. The CDR3 is 15 residues long. Germline V lookup: CDR1 LGHNT, CDR2 FRNRAP. CDR3 residues: CASGLSGPSTDTQHF. CDR3 in DNA: TGTGCTAGTGGCCTCAGCGGACCCAGCACAGATACGCAGCATTTT.

The CDR3 loop reads CASLFKTGGPGTANEQFF. CDR3 in DNA: TGTGCCAGCTTATTTAAGACAGGGGGTCCGGGGACGGCCAATGAGCAGTTCTTC. The chain uses TRBV7-9 and TRBJ2-1; 9 bases agree with TRBD1. Per the germline V gene, CDR1 is SEHNR and CDR2 is FQNEAQ (reference sequence). V was pared by 8 bases and J by 6 bases, with 20 bases of the junction left unmatched. The CDR3 is made up of 18 amino acids.

V usage is TRBV29-1 and J usage is TRBJ1-1, with D possibly matching TRBD1 (6 bases). The CDR3 is 13 residues long. The V and J ends lost 6 bases and 4 bases respectively, with 15 bases between them. CDR1 and CDR2 from the germline V gene are SQVTM and ANQGSEA. CDR3: CSVGGGGVTEAFF. The CDR3, as DNA: TGCAGCGTGGGAGGAGGGGGGGTCACTGAAGCTTTCTTT.

This rearrangement joins TRBV27 to TRBJ2-5, with 12 nucleotides matching TRBD2. The CDR3 consists of 15 residues. Germline CDR1 MNHEY, CDR2 SMNVEV (reference sequence). Losses at the gene ends were 6 bases for V and 2 bases for J; bases not matched to a gene: 4. The CDR3 sequence is CASRGLAGNQETQYF. CDR3 bases: TGTGCCAGCAGAGGACTAGCGGGAAATCAAGAGACCCAGTACTTC.

The V call is TRBV5-6, the J call TRBJ1-2; 8 nucleotides line up with TRBD1. Unmatched junction bases numbered 4, after V lost 3 bases and J lost 3 bases. The germline V gene encodes CDR1 SGHDT and CDR2 YYEEEE. The CDR3 has 14 residues. The CDR3 nucleotides are TGTGCCAGCAGCTGGTCAGGGGGCCACTATGGCTACACCTTC. It yields the protein CASSWSGGHYGYTF.

This clonotype is a singleton in its sample. V gene TRBV7-9 combines with J gene TRBJ1-2; tentative D call: TRBD1 (5 bases). The CDR3 is made up of 16 amino acids. Between the trimmed V and J ends, which lost 5 bases and 8 bases, there was a span of 24 bases. Germline V CDR1 and CDR2: SEHNR, FQNEAQ (reference sequence). CDR3 loop: CASSRITGARRYGYTF. The CDR3 DNA reads TGTGCCAGCAGCAGAATAACCGGGGCCCGTCGGTACGGCTACACCTTC.

This clonotype was seen a few times. This chain links TRBV9 with TRBJ2-5, with D unclear. The CDR3 spans 14 residues. Germline CDR1 SGDLS, CDR2 YYNGEE. V dropped 0 bases and J dropped 2 bases, with 8 bases sitting between them. CDR3 sequence reads: CASSVEPLQETQYF. Here the CDR3 DNA reads TGTGCCAGCAGCGTAGAACCTTTGCAAGAGACCCAGTACTTC.

This clonotype was picked up a small number of times. This chain links TRBV6-1 with TRBJ1-2, with D perhaps matching TRBD1 (6 bases). The germline gives CDR1 MNHNS, CDR2 SASEGT. V was shortened by 0 bases and J by 8 bases, with 13 bases between the two germline ends. CDR3 size: 14 residues. CDR3 region: CASSEAPPGGGYTF. The DNA for the CDR3 is TGTGCCAGCAGTGAAGCCCCCCCCGGGGGCGGCTACACCTTC.

The chain carries TRBV6-6 and TRBJ1-4; no clear D. CDR1 MNHNY and CDR2 SVGAGI come from the germline V gene (reference sequence). V lost 5 bases to trimming and J lost 5 bases, with 15 bases between them. CDR3 length: 15 amino acids. The CDR3 protein is CASSPLGLENEKLFF. Here the CDR3 DNA reads TGTGCCAGCAGTCCCCTGGGGTTGGAGAATGAAAAACTGTTTTTT.

The J gene is TRBJ2-1, the V gene TRBV4-3, with 9 bases fitting TRBD2. V lost 0 bases, J lost 5 bases, and 5 bases stayed unmatched. The length of the CDR3 is 16 residues. Germline assignment: CDR1 LGHNA and CDR2 YSLEER. In nucleotides, the CDR3 is TGCGCCAGCAGCCAAGAAAGCGGGAGGTTACACAATGAGCAGTTCTTC. Translating it yields CASSQESGRLHNEQFF.

The sample holds a few counts of this clonotype. This chain uses TRBV6-5 with TRBJ2-7; either TRBD1 or TRBD2 may supply D (5 bases each). The V and J ends lost 2 bases and 3 bases respectively, with 14 bases between them. Looked up from germline, CDR1 is MNHEY and CDR2 is SVGAGI. The CDR3 sequence is 15 residues long. The CDR3 here is CASSYLPEGNYEQYF. CDR3 DNA: TGTGCCAGCAGTTACCTCCCCGAGGGGAACTACGAGCAGTACTTC.

This clonotype was detected only a few times. V gene TRBV5-1 combines with J gene TRBJ1-2, with TRBD1 matching over 9 bases. The CDR3 has 17 amino acids. Per the germline V gene, CDR1 is SGHRS and CDR2 is YFSETQ. V lost 1 base, J lost 2 bases, and 9 bases stayed unmatched. CDR3 nucleotides: TGCGCCAGCAGCTTGACTGTCGGGACAGGGCAGAACTATGGCTACACCTTC. Its protein is CASSLTVGTGQNYGYTF.

This chain links TRBV4-1 with TRBJ1-2; tentative D call: TRBD1 (6 bases). The V gene lost 4 bases and the J gene lost 3 bases, with 15 bases spanning the gap. Germline CDR1 MGHRA, CDR2 YSYEKL. The CDR3 covers 15 residues. The CDR3 loop reads CASSPMGGRDYGYTF. CDR3 in DNA: TGCGCCAGCAGCCCTATGGGGGGGCGGGACTATGGCTACACCTTC.